These 22 T cell receptor beta chains share one sample of origin, sequenced in a study of monozygotic twins with inflammatory bowel disease. From its re-call of the 5' RACE reads, TCRdb lists each CDR3 protein once, without DNA. Recorded for this sample: around 150,000 distinct CDR3 sequences. Material: blood. These receptors all stem from a human donor with ulcerative colitis or Crohn's disease, or a healthy co-twin of an affected twin (not recorded which).

The gene calls are TRBV3-1 and TRBJ2-3; TCRdb's D call, TRBD1, is unchecked because there is no DNA. CDR1 and CDR2 (germline): LGHDT, YNNKEL (reference sequence). The CDR3 has 14 residues. Here the CDR3 reads CASSQVGITDTQYF.

The rearrangement uses TRBV5-4 and TRBJ2-3; TCRdb's D call of TRBD2 is untestable without DNA. Per germline, CDR1 SGHNT and CDR2 YYREEE (reference sequence). The CDR3 sequence is 15 residues long. The CDR3 protein is CASSLVGGGQDTQYF. Based on the CDR3 plus reference TRBV5-4 and TRBJ2-3, the full variable domain is ETGVTQSPTHLIKTRGQQVTLRCSSQSGHNTVSWYQQALGQGPQFIFQYYREEENGRGNFPPRFSGLQFPNYSSELNVNALELDDSALYLCASSLVGGGQDTQYFGPGTRLTVL.

This chain joins TRBV19 and TRBJ1-1; the D call from TCRdb, TRBD1, cannot be confirmed without DNA. CDR1 and CDR2 (germline): LNHDA, SQIVND (reference sequence). This CDR3 has 15 amino acids. The CDR3 is CASSPYRGRHTEAFF.

This chain connects TRBV18 to TRBJ2-6; TCRdb lists TRBD1, though no DNA is available to test this call. Germline assignment: CDR1 KGHSH and CDR2 LQKENI. The CDR3 loop spans 17 amino acids. Here the CDR3 reads CASSYLPGGSGANVLTF.

The chain recombines TRBV20-1 with TRBJ2-7; TCRdb calls TRBD2, which cannot be checked without DNA. The CDR3 length is 15 residues. The germline CDR1 and CDR2 sequences are DFQATT and SNEGSKA (reference sequence). The CDR3: CSAATGGLAGFEQYF.

V and J are TRBV5-1 and TRBJ2-3; TCRdb designates TRBD2, a call that cannot be tested without DNA. The length of the CDR3 is 15 residues. CDR1 is SGHRS and CDR2 is YFSETQ in the germline V gene. The CDR3 here is CASSLAGHVTDTQYF. Looking up the rest from reference TRBV5-1 and TRBJ2-3 gives the full variable domain: KAGVTQTPRYLIKTRGQQVTLSCSPISGHRSVSWYQQTPGQGLQFLFEYFSETQRNKGNFPGRFSGRQFSNSRSEMNVSTLELGDSALYLCASSLAGHVTDTQYFGPGTRLTVL.

The chain combines TRBV5-4 with TRBJ2-3; TCRdb reports TRBD1, a call that lacks DNA to check it against. CDR3 length: 16 amino acids. Per germline, CDR1 SGHNT and CDR2 YYREEE (reference sequence). CDR3: CASSSGGGRGTDTQYF.

The V call is TRBV29-1, the J call TRBJ2-7; the TRBD2 assignment by TCRdb is unverifiable without DNA. CDR1 SQVTM and CDR2 ANQGSEA come from the germline V gene. The CDR3 is 11 amino acids. The CDR3 loop reads CSVVAGYEQYF.

The chain is built from TRBV27 and TRBJ2-1; TCRdb selects TRBD2, and the lack of DNA leaves this call unchecked. The germline gives CDR1 MNHEY, CDR2 SMNVEV (reference sequence). The CDR3 consists of 18 residues. This CDR3 reads CASVTSGRVLSSYNEQFF.

The CDR3 sequence is CASSLVGQSSYEQYF. This chain connects TRBV7-2 to TRBJ2-7. The germline V gene has CDR1 SGHTA and CDR2 FQGNSA. This CDR3 spans 15 amino acids.

The V call is TRBV4-3, the J call TRBJ2-7; the TCRdb D gene call, TRBD2, has no DNA to confirm it. The CDR3 totals 16 residues. Germline loops: CDR1 LGHNA, CDR2 YSLEER. CDR3 in amino acids: CASSQATSGTTYEQYF.

V usage is TRBV7-3 and J usage is TRBJ2-3. Looked up from germline, CDR1 is SGHTA and CDR2 is FQGTGA. This CDR3 is built from 12 residues. CDR3: CASSQTGDTQYF. Complete variable domain (other parts from reference TRBV7-3 and TRBJ2-3): GAGVSQTPSNKVTEKGKYVELRCDPISGHTALYWYRQSLGQGPEFLIYFQGTGAADDSGLPNDRFFAVRPEGSVSTLKIQRTERGDSAVYLCASSQTGDTQYFGPGTRLTVL.

This chain uses TRBV11-2 with TRBJ2-3. From germline, CDR1 is SGHAT and CDR2 FQNNGV. This CDR3 contains 14 residues. This chain's CDR3 is CASSLGTARDTQYF.

The CDR3 is CASSGRQGDSTDTQYF. The chain recombines TRBV5-5 with TRBJ2-3; there is no DNA to check the TCRdb D call of TRBD1. Germline CDR1 SGHKS, CDR2 YYEKEE (reference sequence). The CDR3 spans 16 residues.

The V call is TRBV29-1, the J call TRBJ2-2; TCRdb returns TRBD1, unconfirmable since there is no DNA. CDR1 is SQVTM and CDR2 is ANQGSEA in the germline V gene. There are 14 residues in the CDR3. The CDR3 loop reads CSVVGQTNTGELFF.

V and J are TRBV5-1 and TRBJ1-1; checking the TCRdb D call of TRBD1 is not possible without DNA. The germline V gene has CDR1 SGHRS and CDR2 YFSETQ. This CDR3 comprises 17 residues. Here the CDR3 reads CASSSTGTQPRNTEAFF.

The chain recombines TRBV14 with TRBJ2-7. Germline CDR1 reads SGHDN; CDR2 reads FVKESK. This CDR3 region has 13 residues. The CDR3 loop is CASSQRQPYEQYF.

The V call is TRBV27, the J call TRBJ2-1; there is no DNA to check the TCRdb D call of TRBD2. Germline CDR1 MNHEY, CDR2 SMNVEV (reference sequence). The CDR3 has 15 amino acids. This chain's CDR3 is CASSSPLVVSNEQFF.

The V gene is TRBV12-3 or TRBV12-4, the J gene TRBJ1-3. The CDR3 runs 16 residues. This CDR3 is CASSLTPGTSGNTIYF.

This chain connects TRBV5-6 to TRBJ2-3; lacking DNA, the TRBD1 call made by TCRdb goes unchecked. Germline V CDR1 and CDR2: SGHDT, YYEEEE. The CDR3 runs 15 residues. The CDR3: CASSRPGSGGDTQYF. The full variable domain, completed using reference TRBV5-6 and TRBJ2-3, is DAGVTQSPTHLIKTRGQQVTLRCSPKSGHDTVSWYQQALGQGPQFIFQYYEEEERQRGNFPDRFSGHQFPNYSSELNVNALLLGDSALYLCASSRPGSGGDTQYFGPGTRLTVL.

This chain uses TRBV27 with TRBJ2-7; TCRdb gives TRBD2 as the D gene, but with no DNA this cannot be confirmed. CDR1 and CDR2 from the germline V gene are MNHEY and SMNVEV (reference sequence). The CDR3 consists of 15 residues. The CDR3 loop reads CASSGSGASSYEQYF.

The chain uses TRBV13 and TRBJ2-3; TCRdb picks TRBD1, but there is no DNA to check that call. Per germline, CDR1 PRHDT and CDR2 FYEKMQ (reference sequence). The CDR3 sequence is 13 residues long. The CDR3 protein is CASSWGTVDTQYF.